A selection of T cell receptor beta chains follows, all from one sample in a study of T-cell memory formation after mild COVID-19. TCRdb reprocessed the 5' RACE reads with MiXCR, giving one entry per CDR3 protein. The sample shows more than 250,000 distinct CDR3 sequences, 16% of them seen only once. Sequencing was carried out using PBMCs or a T cell subset sorted from them (not recorded which). The receptor set was obtained from a man younger than 35 who had mild COVID-19 (a few samples of this study predate the infection). Cell type and time point are not known. Both conserved end residues are part of each CDR3. The order of the fields is CDR3 DNA, CDR3 protein, D gene, clone size, J gene, V gene. The D gene is left open where the match is weak. Clone size, where shown, is once, few, many, or a class for clones that have expanded.

CDR3 DNA: TGTGCCATCAGCGACAGGGAGCATGAAAAACTGTTTTTT; CDR3 protein: CAISDREHEKLFF; D gene: TRBD1; clone size: many; J gene: TRBJ1-4; V gene: TRBV10-3
CDR3 DNA: TGTGCCAGCAGTGACTCAGGGTCGCCGTTCTTC; CDR3 protein: CASSDSGSPFF; D gene: -; clone size: few; J gene: TRBJ2-1; V gene: TRBV6-6
CDR3 DNA: TGTGCCAGCAGCCAAAAGGGGGGTCGAGAGACCCAGTACTTC; CDR3 protein: CASSQKGGRETQYF; D gene: -; clone size: -; J gene: TRBJ2-5; V gene: TRBV14
CDR3 DNA: TGTGCCAGCAGCTTAGAGGGAGGTATGGGTCGGCCCCAGCATTTT; CDR3 protein: CASSLEGGMGRPQHF; D gene: -; clone size: -; J gene: TRBJ1-5; V gene: TRBV7-2
CDR3 DNA: TGTGCCAGCAGCCCCCTCGCGGGGAGGAACACTGAAGCTTTCTTT; CDR3 protein: CASSPLAGRNTEAFF; D gene: -; clone size: few; J gene: TRBJ1-1; V gene: TRBV3-1
CDR3 DNA: TGTGCCAGCAGCTTAGACTCTTCGACCACAGATACGCAGTATTTT; CDR3 protein: CASSLDSSTTDTQYF; D gene: -; clone size: -; J gene: TRBJ2-3; V gene: TRBV7-3
CDR3 DNA: TGTGCCAGCAGCCAAGCGGGGGGCACAGATACGCAGTATTTT; CDR3 protein: CASSQAGGTDTQYF; D gene: -; clone size: many; J gene: TRBJ2-3; V gene: TRBV14
CDR3 DNA: TGTGCCAGCAGCACGACAGGGTTAGAACTGTTTTTT; CDR3 protein: CASSTTGLELFF; D gene: TRBD1; clone size: few; J gene: TRBJ1-4; V gene: TRBV11-2
CDR3 DNA: TGTGCCAGCAGTTTTTGGGGGAACACCGGGGAGCTGTTTTTT; CDR3 protein: CASSFWGNTGELFF; D gene: -; clone size: -; J gene: TRBJ2-2; V gene: TRBV28
CDR3 DNA: TGTGCCAGCAGCCTACCCTACAGGGATACTGAAGCTTTCTTT; CDR3 protein: CASSLPYRDTEAFF; D gene: -; clone size: -; J gene: TRBJ1-1; V gene: TRBV7-2
CDR3 DNA: TGTGCCAGCAGTCCAATACCCGTGGGGTTGGATTCACCCCTCCACTTT; CDR3 protein: CASSPIPVGLDSPLHF; D gene: -; clone size: few; J gene: TRBJ1-6; V gene: TRBV27
CDR3 DNA: TGCGCCAGCAGCCAAGTATGGGGCCAAGGGGCAGATACGCAGTATTTT; CDR3 protein: CASSQVWGQGADTQYF; D gene: -; clone size: few; J gene: TRBJ2-3; V gene: TRBV4-3
CDR3 DNA: TGTGCCAGCAGCCCACCCTTGAACACTGAAGCTTTCTTT; CDR3 protein: CASSPPLNTEAFF; D gene: -; clone size: -; J gene: TRBJ1-1; V gene: TRBV4-2
CDR3 DNA: TGCGCCAGCAGTCCCGGGACAGCAGAAGAGACCCAGTACTTC; CDR3 protein: CASSPGTAEETQYF; D gene: TRBD1; clone size: -; J gene: TRBJ2-5; V gene: TRBV5-1
CDR3 DNA: TGTGCCAGCTCAATCGGACTAGAACAAGAGACCCAGTACTTC; CDR3 protein: CASSIGLEQETQYF; D gene: TRBD2; clone size: few; J gene: TRBJ2-5; V gene: TRBV18
CDR3 DNA: TGTGCCAGTGGACAGAGCTCCTATAATTCACCCCTCCACTTT; CDR3 protein: CASGQSSYNSPLHF; D gene: -; clone size: many; J gene: TRBJ1-6; V gene: TRBV7-2
CDR3 DNA: TGTGCCAGCAGTTACTCGATTGGCAGGGCGAGTGGCTACACCTTC; CDR3 protein: CASSYSIGRASGYTF; D gene: -; clone size: -; J gene: TRBJ1-2; V gene: TRBV6-5
CDR3 DNA: TGTGCCACCAGTGACTCCAGCGGGGGGCTCACCGGGGAGCTGTTTTTT; CDR3 protein: CATSDSSGGLTGELFF; D gene: TRBD2; clone size: few; J gene: TRBJ2-2; V gene: TRBV24-1
CDR3 DNA: TGCAGCGTTGAAGGGGAGGCCAAAAACATTCAGTACTTC; CDR3 protein: CSVEGEAKNIQYF; D gene: -; clone size: few; J gene: TRBJ2-4; V gene: TRBV29-1
CDR3 DNA: TGTGCCAGCAGTCCCGGAAGGCAAGAGACCCAGTACTTC; CDR3 protein: CASSPGRQETQYF; D gene: -; clone size: few; J gene: TRBJ2-5; V gene: TRBV7-7
CDR3 DNA: TGTGCCTGGAGTTCCCTAGGGGGCCGCACAGATACGCAGTATTTT; CDR3 protein: CAWSSLGGRTDTQYF; D gene: TRBD1; clone size: -; J gene: TRBJ2-3; V gene: TRBV30
CDR3 DNA: TGCAGTGCTAAAGACACCCGGGACACTGAAGCTTTCTTT; CDR3 protein: CSAKDTRDTEAFF; D gene: -; clone size: -; J gene: TRBJ1-1; V gene: TRBV20-1
CDR3 DNA: TGTGCCACCAGTGACTCTCAGACAGGCAACGCCTTTGGTGAGCAGTTCTTC; CDR3 protein: CATSDSQTGNAFGEQFF; D gene: -; clone size: -; J gene: TRBJ2-1; V gene: TRBV24-1
CDR3 DNA: TGCGCCAGCAGCCAGTTTGGAAGGGGTTACAATGAGCAGTTCTTC; CDR3 protein: CASSQFGRGYNEQFF; D gene: -; clone size: -; J gene: TRBJ2-1; V gene: TRBV4-3
CDR3 DNA: TGTGCCAGCAGGCGACAGGGCGGCGGGGAGCTGTTTTTT; CDR3 protein: CASRRQGGGELFF; D gene: TRBD1; clone size: few; J gene: TRBJ2-2; V gene: TRBV2
CDR3 DNA: TGTGCCAGCAGCTTAGGCCCCGCGGGGGGCGGTACGCAGTATTTT; CDR3 protein: CASSLGPAGGGTQYF; D gene: TRBD2; clone size: many; J gene: TRBJ2-3; V gene: TRBV7-6
CDR3 DNA: TGTGCCAGCGCTCGAGGAGTTACTAGCGGGGGGGCCGGCACAGATACGCAGTATTTT; CDR3 protein: CASARGVTSGGAGTDTQYF; D gene: TRBD2; clone size: few; J gene: TRBJ2-3; V gene: TRBV2
CDR3 DNA: TGCGCCAGCAGCAGAGACAGGGCCCGGGGCACTGAAGCTTTCTTT; CDR3 protein: CASSRDRARGTEAFF; D gene: TRBD1; clone size: few; J gene: TRBJ1-1; V gene: TRBV5-1
CDR3 DNA: TGTGCCAGCAGCAGGGGGCGCAGGCCGCACACCTACGAGCAGTACTTC; CDR3 protein: CASSRGRRPHTYEQYF; D gene: -; clone size: few; J gene: TRBJ2-7; V gene: TRBV21-1
CDR3 DNA: TGTGCCAGCAGCTTACAAAGCGGGTTCAATCAGCCCCAGCATTTT; CDR3 protein: CASSLQSGFNQPQHF; D gene: -; clone size: many; J gene: TRBJ1-5; V gene: TRBV7-6
CDR3 DNA: TGTGCCAGCAGTTTAGTGGGGGCGGGACCCTACGAGCAGTACTTC; CDR3 protein: CASSLVGAGPYEQYF; D gene: -; clone size: few; J gene: TRBJ2-7; V gene: TRBV12-3/TRBV12-4
CDR3 DNA: TGTGCCAGCAGCTTCAGGACTAGTTCAGATACGCAGTATTTT; CDR3 protein: CASSFRTSSDTQYF; D gene: TRBD2; clone size: few; J gene: TRBJ2-3; V gene: TRBV7-8
CDR3 DNA: TGTGCCAGCAGGGAGGGACTTTCCTACAATGAGCAGTTCTTC; CDR3 protein: CASREGLSYNEQFF; D gene: -; clone size: few; J gene: TRBJ2-1; V gene: TRBV12-3/TRBV12-4
CDR3 DNA: TGTGCCAGCCGGCGACCGGGGGGGGTCACAGATACGCAGTATTTT; CDR3 protein: CASRRPGGVTDTQYF; D gene: TRBD2; clone size: -; J gene: TRBJ2-3; V gene: TRBV28
CDR3 DNA: TGTGCCAGCAGCTGGGGGGAGCTGGATGGAAACACCATATATTTT; CDR3 protein: CASSWGELDGNTIYF; D gene: -; clone size: -; J gene: TRBJ1-3; V gene: TRBV6-5